The clone carrying this T cell receptor beta chain turned up a few times. Its antigen is not known. Employing constant-segment primers, 5'RACE generated TCR alpha and TCR beta cDNA libraries bearing sample barcodes and UMIs. Using its own MiXCR run on the 5' RACE reads, TCRdb lists one record per CDR3 protein. The sample has around 260,000 distinct CDR3 sequences, under 20% seen once; the top ten hold 22%. The sample is drawn from a study of T-cell memory formation after mild COVID-19. Study background: Most TCR clusters belonged to a single donor. Whole-study results and caveats: Cross-reactive memory apparently joined, as some responding clones appeared in pre-infection memory. Mostly located in CM and EM were contracting CD4+ clones, with contracting CD8+ clones located in EMRA.

The V end was cut by 0 bases, the J end by 8 bases, with 10 bases between. CDR1 is MNHEY, CDR2 SVGAGI, per germline. This CDR3 spans 13 amino acids. Sequenced material: PBMCs or a T cell subset sorted from them (not recorded which). This clonotype was sampled from a man younger than 30 who had mild COVID-19 (a few samples of this study predate the infection). Cell type and time point are not known. The V gene is TRBV6-5, the J gene TRBJ1-2; D is unresolved. As DNA, the CDR3 is TGTGCCAGCAGTTACTCGCAGGTTCGGGGCTACACCTTC. It encodes CASSYSQVRGYTF.